This T cell receptor (beta chain) was obtained from a study of shared clonotypes between healthy human individuals. About this clone itself: Its antigen is currently unknown.

On sorted subsets, replicate PCRs used 200 to 250 ng DNA, or approximately 33,000 T cell genomes. Original methodology: Junction-only immunoSEQ sequences carried no quality scores, so filtering differed. The table came from immunoSEQ multiplex PCR; TCRdb's copy has only in-frame clones and leaves some out. That table supplies the V and J calls and clone size; D and trimming were determined from the DNA. The data contain over a million clones, roughly 74% of them singletons. Trimming left V 8 bases short and J 0 bases short, with 21 bases between. The V gene's germline CDR1 is LNHNV and CDR2 YYDKDF (reference sequence). This CDR3 comprises 17 residues. CD4+ cells were split into CD45RA+ naive and CD45RA-negative memory subsets. Study-level findings and limits: Clonotype sharing among donors, it was expected, would be affected by sequencing depth.

The chain couples TRBV15 to TRBJ2-3; D is unresolved. The specimen was memory CD4+ T cells from PBMCs. The subset denotes: CD45RA-negative fraction. The sequence came from a man aged 18 to 35 in good health. Some clones in this sample may be carry-over from other donors' samples. CDR3 in amino acids: CATEPSFGRPSTDTQYF. The CDR3 DNA is TGTGCCACCGAACCATCCTTCGGTCGCCCTAGCACAGATACGCAGTATTTT. Using reference TRBV15 and TRBJ2-3 for the parts outside the CDR3, the full variable domain is DAMVIQNPRYQVTQFGKPVTLSCSQTLNHNVMYWYQQKSSQAPKLLFHYYDKDFNNEADTPDNFQSRRPNTSFCFLDIRSPGLGDTAMYLCATEPSFGRPSTDTQYFGPGTRLTVL.